This T cell receptor beta chain was sequenced during a study of T-cell memory formation after mild COVID-19. Study in general: For the most part, TCR clusters were specific to one donor. Study results and caveats: Contracting CD4+ clones were located mainly in CM and EM, and CD8+ clones in EMRA. Among clones contracting day 15 to 85, CD4/CD8 was balanced, whereas later expanders leaned CD4+.

The germline V gene encodes CDR1 LGHNA and CDR2 YNFKEQ. This CDR3 spans 12 amino acids. V lost 4 bases, J lost 9 bases, and 10 bases lay in between. A note on this clonotype: Its matching antigen is unknown.

5'RACE with constant-segment primers yielded barcoded, UMI-tagged TCR alpha and TCR beta cDNA libraries. A single record per CDR3 protein comes from TCRdb applying MiXCR to the 5' RACE reads. The sample includes about 440,000 distinct CDR3 sequences, 20% of them seen just once. The chain employs TRBV4-2 and TRBJ2-1; D gene uncertain. The sequence derives from an adult woman who had mild COVID-19 (a few samples of this study predate the infection). Cell type and time point are not known. Sequenced material: PBMCs or a T cell subset sorted from them (not recorded which). CDR3 protein: CASSRTRAEQFF. CDR3 coding DNA: TGTGCCAGCAGCCGGACGCGAGCTGAGCAGTTCTTC.